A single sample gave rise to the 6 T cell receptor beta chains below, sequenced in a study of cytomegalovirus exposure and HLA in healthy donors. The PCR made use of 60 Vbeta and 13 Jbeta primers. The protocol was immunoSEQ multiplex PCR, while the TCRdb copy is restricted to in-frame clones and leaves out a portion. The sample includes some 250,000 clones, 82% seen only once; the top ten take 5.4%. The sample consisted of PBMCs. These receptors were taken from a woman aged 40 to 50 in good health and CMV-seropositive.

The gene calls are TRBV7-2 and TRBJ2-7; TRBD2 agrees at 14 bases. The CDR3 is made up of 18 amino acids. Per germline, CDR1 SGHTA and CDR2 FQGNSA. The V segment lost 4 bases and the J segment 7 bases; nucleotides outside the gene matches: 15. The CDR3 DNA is TGTGCCAGCAGCTCTCCGGGACTAGCGGGAGTTGGGGGGAAAGAGCAGTACTTC. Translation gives CASSSPGLAGVGGKEQYF. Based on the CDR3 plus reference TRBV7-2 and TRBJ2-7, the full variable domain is GAGVSQSPSNKVTEKGKDVELRCDPISGHTALYWYRQSLGQGLEFLIYFQGNSAPDKSGLPSDRFSAERTGGSVSTLTIQRTQQEDSAVYLCASSSPGLAGVGGKEQYFGPGTRLTVT.

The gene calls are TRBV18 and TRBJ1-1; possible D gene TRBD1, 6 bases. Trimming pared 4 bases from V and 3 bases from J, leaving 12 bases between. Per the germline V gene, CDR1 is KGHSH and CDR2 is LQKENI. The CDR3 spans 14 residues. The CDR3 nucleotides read TGTGCCAGCTCACTAGGGGGGGCCGACACTGAAGCTTTCTTT. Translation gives CASSLGGADTEAFF.

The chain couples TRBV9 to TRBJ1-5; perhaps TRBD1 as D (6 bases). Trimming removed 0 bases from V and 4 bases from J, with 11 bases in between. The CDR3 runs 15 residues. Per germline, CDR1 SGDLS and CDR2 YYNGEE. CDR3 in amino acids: CASSVDGQLNQPQHF. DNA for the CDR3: TGTGCCAGCAGCGTAGATGGACAGCTAAATCAGCCCCAGCATTTT.

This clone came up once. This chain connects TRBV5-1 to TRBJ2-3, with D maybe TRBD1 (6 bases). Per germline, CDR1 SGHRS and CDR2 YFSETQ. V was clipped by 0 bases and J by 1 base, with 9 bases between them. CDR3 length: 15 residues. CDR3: CASSLAGQRTDTQYF. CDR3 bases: TGCGCCAGCAGCTTGGCGGGACAACGCACAGATACGCAGTATTTT.

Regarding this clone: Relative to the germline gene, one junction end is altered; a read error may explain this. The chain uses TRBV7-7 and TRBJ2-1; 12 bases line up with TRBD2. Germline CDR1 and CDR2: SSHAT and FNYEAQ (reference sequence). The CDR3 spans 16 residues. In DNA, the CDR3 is TGTGCTAGCAGCTTCGGACTAGCGGGATCCTACAATGAGCAGTTCTTC. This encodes CASSFGLAGSYNEQFF.

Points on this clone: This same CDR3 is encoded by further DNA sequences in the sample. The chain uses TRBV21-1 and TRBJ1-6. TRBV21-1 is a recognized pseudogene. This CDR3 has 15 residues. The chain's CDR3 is CASSKAYSYNSPLHF. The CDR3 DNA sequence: TGTGCCAGCAGCAAAGCTTACTCCTATAATTCACCCCTCCACTTT.